Shown below are 5 T cell receptor beta chains from a single sample sequenced in a study of blood T cell repertoires in COVID-19. The assay was immunoSEQ multiplex PCR, and TCRdb's table has in-frame clones only and misses some. The sample lists 200,000 to 250,000 clones, 85% to 90% occurring once. The sequencing sample was made of peripheral blood. The receptor set was obtained from a woman aged 50 to 60 with acute or convalescent COVID-19.

The chain joins TRBV5-8 to TRBJ2-3, with D perhaps matching TRBD2 (6 bases). V was trimmed by 4 bases and J by 8 bases, leaving 11 bases between them. Germline V gene data show CDR1 as SGHTS and CDR2 as YDEGEE. The CDR3 runs to 12 residues. The CDR3 bases are TGTGCCAGCAGCAGCCGCGGGGTTACGCAGTATTTT. It translates to CASSSRGVTQYF.

V gene TRBV7-7 combines with J gene TRBJ2-2; D gene unclear. V lost 5 bases and J lost 0, with 7 bases in between. CDR1 is SSHAT and CDR2 is FNYEAQ in the germline V gene (reference sequence). This CDR3 comprises 14 residues. CDR3 loop: CASSDRANTGELFF. For the CDR3, the DNA is TGTGCCAGCAGCGACCGGGCGAACACCGGGGAGCTGTTTTTT.

The V call is TRBV7-9, the J call TRBJ1-2; 7 nucleotides agree with TRBD1. CDR3 length: 15 residues. In germline, CDR1 is SEHNR, CDR2 FQNEAQ (reference sequence). The V gene end was trimmed by 1 base and the J gene end by 3 bases; junction bases not matched to a gene: 5. CDR3 loop: CASSLDRDSYYGYTF. The DNA for the CDR3 is TGTGCCAGCAGCTTAGACCGGGACAGTTACTATGGCTACACCTTC.

This clone was seen a few times. This CDR3 reads CASSSGQGRSGYTF. The CDR3 DNA reads TGTGCCAGCAGCTCAGGACAGGGCCGGAGTGGCTACACCTTC. J is TRBJ1-2 and V is TRBV13, with 8 nucleotides matching TRBD1. Trimming removed 4 bases from V and 7 bases from J; junction bases left unmatched: 8. The CDR3 is made up of 14 amino acids. Germline lookup yields CDR1 PRHDT and CDR2 FYEKMQ (reference sequence).

This sequence joins TRBV20-1 and TRBJ1-5; no definite D call. The V gene lost 3 bases and the J gene lost 2 bases, with 20 bases spanning the gap. Germline V gene sequence: CDR1 DFQATT, CDR2 SNEGSKA (reference sequence). The CDR3 is 17 residues long. In nucleotides, the CDR3 is TGCAGTGCTAGTGTACGCCGTGAGCCGCGGCGCAATCAGCCCCAGCATTTT. Amino acids: CSASVRREPRRNQPQHF.